Given below is one T cell receptor (beta chain) in context. The junction departs from germline at one end; a sequencing error may be responsible. The record originates from a study of blood T cells in healthy people across ages. A sample-barcoded 5' primer and a J-beta primer mix were used in a second PCR of about 6 to 12 cycles. TCRdb called the 5' RACE reads again in MiXCR, with one record for every CDR3 protein. The sample records more than 500,000 distinct CDR3 sequences, about a quarter being singletons. CDR3 length: 13 amino acids. In addition, the sample was reused for a study of T cells of mothers and their children.

The chain couples TRBV12-3 or TRBV12-4 to TRBJ2-2; no reliable D call. Sequences were obtained from blood. The origin of this receptor is a boy aged 2 to 10 in good health. The CDR3 bases are TGCGCCAGCTGCACCGGGTCCCCCGGGGAGCTGTTTTTT. Translating it yields CASCTGSPGELFF.